The rows below give T cell receptor gamma chains drawn from one sample of a study of Vδ1+ human thymocytes. TCRdb re-called the multiplex PCR reads using CATT. The sample comprises 20,000 to 25,000 gamma-chain clones, 12% to 15% of which are singletons, and 1.5% to 2% rests with the top ten. Sequencing was performed on Vdelta1+ gamma-delta thymocytes from the thymus. The receptors shown here come from a child younger than two who had congenital heart surgery. Each CDR3 is given with its conserved first and last residue. Not all rows give a size; the values are once, few, many and, for expanded clones, a class.

>TRGJ1/TRGJ2|NA|TRGV9
TGTGCCTTGTGGGAGGTGAGGTTGGGTAAGAAACTCTTT
CALWEVRLGKKLF
>TRGJ1/TRGJ2|few|TRGV2
TGTGCCACCTGGGACGGTTTAAAGAAACTCTTT
CATWDGLKKLF
>TRGJ1/TRGJ2|NA|TRGV9
TGTGCCTTGTGGGGCGTCTCTCGAGGGAATTATTATAAGAAACTCTTT
CALWGVSRGNYYKKLF
>TRGJ1/TRGJ2|few|TRGV5
TGTGCCACCTGGGACGCGAATTATAAGAAACTCTTT
CATWDANYKKLF
>TRGJ1/TRGJ2|NA|TRGV2
TGTACCACCTGGGACGGCTATTATTATAAGAAACTCTTT
CTTWDGYYYKKLF
>TRGJ1/TRGJ2|NA|TRGV5
TGTGCCACCTGGGACGGGGGGAAGAAACTCTTT
CATWDGGKKLF
>TRGJ1/TRGJ2|few|TRGV4
TGTGCCACCTGGAACCCAGCGAATTATTATAAGAAACTCTTT
CATWNPANYYKKLF
>TRGJ1/TRGJ2|NA|TRGV4
TGTGCCACCTGGGATGTTCCCAAATATAAGAAACTCTTT
CATWDVPKYKKLF
>TRGJP2|few|TRGV8
TGTGCGACCTCCGGGATCAAGACGTTT
CATSGIKTF
>TRGJ1/TRGJ2|NA|TRGV5
TGTGCCACCTGGCACCATAAGAAACTCTTT
CATWHHKKLF
>TRGJ1/TRGJ2|NA|TRGV9
TGTGCCTTGTGGGGAGGGGAGGAACTCTTT
CALWGGEELF
>TRGJ1/TRGJ2|NA|TRGV8
TGTGCCACCTGGGATAGCCTGAAGGGCTATTATTATAAGAAACTCTTT
CATWDSLKGYYYKKLF
>TRGJP2|few|TRGV4
TGTGCCACCTGGACTAGTGATTGGATCAAGACGTTT
CATWTSDWIKTF
>TRGJP1|NA|TRGV8
TGTGCCACCTGGGATAGACCCCCCACTGGTTGGTTCAAGATATTT
CATWDRPPTGWFKIF
>TRGJ1/TRGJ2|few|TRGV5
TGTGCCACCTGGGACCGACCCTATAAGAAACTCTTT
CATWDRPYKKLF
>TRGJP2|NA|TRGV8
TGTGCCACCTGGGAGATAAGTAGTGATTGGATCAAGACGTTT
CATWEISSDWIKTF
>TRGJ1/TRGJ2|few|TRGV9
TGTGCCTCGTGGGAGATCCCGACAAAGAAACTCTTT
CASWEIPTKKLF
>TRGJ1/TRGJ2|NA|TRGV4
TGTGCCACCTGGGGTATTAAGAAACTCTTT
CATWGIKKLF
>TRGJ1/TRGJ2|NA|TRGV9
TGTGCCTTGTGGGAGGTTCGGACCAAAAAGAAACTCTTT
CALWEVRTKKKLF
>TRGJ1/TRGJ2|few|TRGV5
TGTGCCACCTGGGACAGGCCGAGGAAGAAACTCTTT
CATWDRPRKKLF
>TRGJ1/TRGJ2|NA|TRGV2
TGTGCCACCTGGGATGGGCCGGTTGATTATTATAAGAAACTCTTT
CATWDGPVDYYKKLF
>TRGJ1/TRGJ2|NA|TRGV8
TGTGCCACCTGGGATCCCACCCCTTATTATAAGAAACTATTT
CATWDPTPYYKKLF
>TRGJ1/TRGJ2|few|TRGV4
TGTGCCACCTGGGATGGGCCGTCGGGTTATAAGAAACTCTTT
CATWDGPSGYKKLF
>TRGJP|NA|TRGV9
TGTGCCTTGCCTCAAGAGTTGGGCAAAAAAATCAAGGTATTT
CALPQELGKKIKVF
>TRGJP2|NA|TRGV8
TGTGCCACCTGGAATAACAGTAGTGATTGGATCAAGACGTTT
CATWNNSSDWIKTF
>TRGJ1/TRGJ2|NA|TRGV2
TGCGCCACCTGGGACAGGCCTTTCAAGAAACTCTTT
CATWDRPFKKLF
>TRGJP2|few|TRGV4
TGTGCCACCTGGGGTCCAAGTAGTGATTGGATCAAGACGTTT
CATWGPSSDWIKTF
>TRGJ1/TRGJ2|NA|TRGV4
TGTGCCACCTGGAATGGCCACCGGGGGAGGGAGAAACTCTTT
CATWNGHRGREKLF
>TRGJ1/TRGJ2|NA|TRGV2
TGTGCCACCTGGGACGGGCGCCAGTGTAATTATTATAAGAAACTCTTT
CATWDGRQCNYYKKLF